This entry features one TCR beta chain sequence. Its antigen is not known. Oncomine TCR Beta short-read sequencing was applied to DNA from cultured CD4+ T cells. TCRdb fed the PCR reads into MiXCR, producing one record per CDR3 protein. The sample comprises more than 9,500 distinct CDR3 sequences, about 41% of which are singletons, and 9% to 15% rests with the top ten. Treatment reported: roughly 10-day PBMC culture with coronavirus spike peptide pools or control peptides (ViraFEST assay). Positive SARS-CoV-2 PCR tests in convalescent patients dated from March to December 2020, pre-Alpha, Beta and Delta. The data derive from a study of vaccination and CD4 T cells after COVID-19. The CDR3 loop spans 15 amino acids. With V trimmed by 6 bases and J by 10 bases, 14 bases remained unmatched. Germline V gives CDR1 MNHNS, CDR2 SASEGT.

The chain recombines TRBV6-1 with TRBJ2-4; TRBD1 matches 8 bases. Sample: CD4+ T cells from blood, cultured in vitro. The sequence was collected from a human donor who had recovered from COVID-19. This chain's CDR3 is CASSPSLGTGRIQYF. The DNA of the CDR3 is TGTGCCAGCAGCCCATCACTCGGGACAGGTAGAATTCAGTACTTC.